This T cell receptor beta chain is from a study of T cell changes during pregnancy in multiple sclerosis. Germline V gives CDR1 SGHRS, CDR2 YFSETQ. V lost 2 bases and J 1 base, leaving 16 bases between the germline ends. The CDR3 has 16 residues. Generated by immunoSEQ multiplex PCR, the TCRdb table keeps only in-frame clones and is missing some. This sample has more than 65,000 clones, with around 90% found just once. V usage is TRBV5-1 and J usage is TRBJ2-7, with D perhaps matching TRBD2 (6 bases). The clonotype originates from a female donor with multiple sclerosis, enrolled in a pregnancy study. The specimen comprised CD4+ T cells from peripheral blood mononuclear cells, sampled before pregnancy. This CDR3 reads CASSFSSGLPSYEQYF. The DNA of the CDR3 is TGCGCCAGCAGCTTTTCCTCGGGACTCCCTTCCTACGAGCAGTACTTC. The variable domain in full, with the rest retrieved from reference TRBV5-1 and TRBJ2-7, is KAGVTQTPRYLIKTRGQQVTLSCSPISGHRSVSWYQQTPGQGLQFLFEYFSETQRNKGNFPGRFSGRQFSNSRSEMNVSTLELGDSALYLCASSFSSGLPSYEQYFGPGTRLTVT.